One sample yielded the 18 T cell receptor beta chains listed below, sequenced in a study of T cell responses to AZD1222 COVID-19 vaccine. Profiled with immunoSEQ multiplex PCR; TCRdb holds only in-frame clones, not every one. This table holds approximately 43,000 clones, about 87% found once. Sequences were derived from peripheral blood, sampled 28 days after the second AZD1222 dose. These receptors were collected from an adult who received the AZD1222 COVID-19 vaccine.

V and J are TRBV6-4 and TRBJ2-3; D may correspond to TRBD1 or TRBD2 (5 bases each). V dropped 6 bases and J dropped 7 bases, with 17 bases sitting between them. CDR1 and CDR2 from the germline V gene are MRHNA and SNTAGT. The CDR3 has 14 residues. The CDR3 DNA follows: TGTGCCAGCAGACGGGACGTGGACTCTTATACGCAGTATTTT. Amino acid sequence: CASRRDVDSYTQYF.

This clone was recorded once. The CDR3 reads CASSLFRYEKLFF. CDR3 nucleotides: TGTGCCAGCAGTTTATTCCGATATGAAAAACTGTTTTTT. The chain joins TRBV12-3 or TRBV12-4 to TRBJ1-4; D not certain. CDR3 length equals 13 residues. Between the trimmed V and J ends, which lost 2 bases and 6 bases, there was a span of 7 bases.

The CDR3 spells CASSLASSGPGANVLTF. CDR3 coding DNA: TGTGCCAGCAGCTTAGCATCTAGTGGTCCTGGGGCCAACGTCCTGACTTTC. This chain joins TRBV7-9 and TRBJ2-6; D gene ambiguous. CDR1 is SEHNR and CDR2 is FQNEAQ in the germline V gene (reference sequence). The CDR3 extends over 17 amino acids. Trimming shortened V by 0 bases and J by 2 bases, and 11 bases separated the two germline ends.

The J gene is TRBJ1-1, the V gene TRBV9; TRBD1 is a possible D gene (5 bases). CDR3 length: 13 amino acids. Germline CDR1 is SGDLS and CDR2 is YYNGEE. V lost 0 bases and J 3 bases, leaving 6 bases between the germline ends. CDR3 coding DNA: TGTGCCAGCAGCGTAGGAGGGGACACTGAAGCTTTCTTT. It specifies CASSVGGDTEAFF.

The rearrangement links TRBV29-1 to TRBJ1-1; D uncertain. CDR3 length: 14 amino acids. Germline V lookup: CDR1 SQVTM, CDR2 ANQGSEA. The ends were cut back, 4 bases at V and 0 bases at J, with 12 bases in the middle. CDR3 coding DNA: TGCAGCGTTGGTTTGGCGCCCTTGAACACTGAAGCTTTCTTT. This encodes CSVGLAPLNTEAFF.

The gene calls are TRBV7-2 and TRBJ2-1, with a possible D match to TRBD1 (6 bases). Deletions cut 5 bases from V and 0 bases from J, with 11 bases between. In germline, CDR1 is SGHTA, CDR2 FQGNSA. This CDR3 has 15 amino acids. In nucleotides, the CDR3 is TGTGCCAGCAGCAGCGACAGGAGCTCCTACAATGAGCAGTTCTTC. Translating it yields CASSSDRSSYNEQFF.

This sequence joins TRBV2 and TRBJ1-5; TRBD1 might be the D (5 bases). Germline CDR1 is SNHLY and CDR2 is FYNNEI. The CDR3 totals 14 residues. Deletions cut 6 bases from V and 3 bases from J, with 12 bases between. The CDR3 DNA is TGTGCCAGCAGCCCCGGGGGAAACAATCAGCCCCAGCATTTT. Translating gives CASSPGGNNQPQHF.

This chain joins TRBV6-5 and TRBJ1-6; tentative D call: TRBD1 (6 bases). Germline V gives CDR1 MNHEY, CDR2 SVGAGI. V dropped 5 bases and J dropped 8 bases, with 16 bases sitting between them. The length of the CDR3 is 15 residues. The CDR3 DNA sequence: TGTGCCAGCAGTCAATCTTGGGACACAGATTCACCCCTCCACTTT. It translates to CASSQSWDTDSPLHF.

J is TRBJ2-2 and V is TRBV30, with a weak D call TRBD2 (6 bases). CDR1 and CDR2 (germline): GTSNPN, SVGIG (reference sequence). V was trimmed by 2 bases and J by 5 bases, leaving 15 bases between them. CDR3 length: 15 residues. CDR3 sequence: CAWSPKGLGTGELFF. Here the CDR3 DNA reads TGTGCCTGGAGTCCCAAGGGACTGGGAACCGGGGAGCTGTTTTTT.

In this sample, this clone turned up a few times. The chain combines TRBV12-3 or TRBV12-4 with TRBJ1-3, with D unclear. Trimming cost V 2 bases and J 13 bases, with 12 bases left between them. The CDR3 sequence is 12 residues long. CDR3 nucleotides: TGTGCCAGCAGTTTAAGTCTCTCTCTGATATATTTT. It specifies CASSLSLSLIYF.

This clone appeared a single time. The chain is built from TRBV6-9 and TRBJ2-5; D is possibly TRBD2 (6 bases). This CDR3 spans 13 amino acids. V lost 4 bases and J lost 4, with 10 bases in between. Per the germline V gene, CDR1 is MNHGY and CDR2 is SVAAGI. The CDR3 coding sequence is TGTGCCAGCAGTTGGGGGACTCCAGAGACCCAGTACTTC. This encodes CASSWGTPETQYF.

This sequence joins TRBV2 and TRBJ1-1, with 10 bases that match TRBD1. The CDR3 runs 15 residues. The germline CDR1 and CDR2 sequences are SNHLY and FYNNEI. The V and J ends lost 6 bases and 4 bases, in that order; junction bases with no gene match: 8. CDR3 DNA sequence: TGTGCCAGCAGGGCCGGGACAGGGGTTACCACTGAAGCTTTCTTT. It specifies CASRAGTGVTTEAFF.

The chain employs TRBV9 and TRBJ2-5; D may be TRBD2 (5 bases). The CDR3 covers 13 residues. Trimming took off 0 bases at V and 9 bases at J, with 12 bases between the two ends. Germline assignment: CDR1 SGDLS and CDR2 YYNGEE. The CDR3 coding sequence is TGTGCCAGCAGCGTAGGAGGGTCTGAGGCCCAGTACTTC. It encodes CASSVGGSEAQYF.

V usage is TRBV30 and J usage is TRBJ2-2, with D tentatively TRBD2 (6 bases). The germline V gene encodes CDR1 GTSNPN and CDR2 SVGIG (reference sequence). Trimming pared 6 bases from V and 5 bases from J, leaving 13 bases between. CDR3 size: 13 residues. CDR3 coding DNA: TGTGCCTGCCCCGGTGGGGGGACCGGGGAGCTGTTTTTT. It specifies CACPGGGTGELFF.

V usage is TRBV18 and J usage is TRBJ1-2, with 7 bases identical to TRBD1. Germline assignment: CDR1 KGHSH and CDR2 LQKENI. J was trimmed by 3 bases and V by 4 bases; bases with no gene match: 2. This CDR3 spans 13 amino acids. CDR3 protein: CASSRQGDYGYTF. The CDR3 nucleotides read TGTGCCAGCTCACGACAGGGAGACTATGGCTACACCTTC.

This clone has only one observation. The chain combines TRBV10-3 with TRBJ2-7; 7 bases match TRBD1. The V and J ends lost 4 bases and 2 bases, in that order; junction bases with no gene match: 14. The CDR3 loop spans 17 amino acids. Germline lookup yields CDR1 ENHRY and CDR2 SYGVKD. The CDR3 region has the DNA TGTGCCATCAGTGGGTGGCGGTCTTGGCAGGGGGCCTACGAGCAGTACTTC. Amino acids: CAISGWRSWQGAYEQYF.

The chain links TRBV23-1 to TRBJ1-1, with D hard to call. TRBV23-1 is reported as an ORF; its role is uncertain. The CDR3 is 15 residues long. V lost 2 bases, J lost 0 bases, and 10 bases lay in between. The CDR3 sequence is CASSQQAIMNTEAFF. In nucleotides, the CDR3 is TGCGCCAGCAGTCAACAGGCAATTATGAACACTGAAGCTTTCTTT.

V usage is TRBV25-1 and J usage is TRBJ1-5, with no clear D. The CDR3 sequence is 14 residues long. Germline V CDR1 and CDR2: MGHDK, SYGVNS. Trimming took off 3 bases at V and 3 bases at J, with 9 bases between the two ends. DNA for the CDR3: TGTGCCAGCAGTGAGGTGGGTCACAATCAGCCCCAGCATTTT. Its protein is CASSEVGHNQPQHF.